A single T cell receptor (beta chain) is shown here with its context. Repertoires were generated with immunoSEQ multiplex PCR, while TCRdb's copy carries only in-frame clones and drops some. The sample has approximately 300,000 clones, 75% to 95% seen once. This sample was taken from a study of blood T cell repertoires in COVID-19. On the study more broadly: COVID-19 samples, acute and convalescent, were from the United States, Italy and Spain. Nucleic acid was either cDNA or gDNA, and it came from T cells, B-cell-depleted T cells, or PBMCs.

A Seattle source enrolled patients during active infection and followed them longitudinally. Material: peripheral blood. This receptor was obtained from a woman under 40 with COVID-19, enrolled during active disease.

The CDR3 loop is CASSLWLGTGAGTDTQYF. The CDR3 DNA sequence: TGTGCCAGCAGTTTATGGTTAGGGACAGGGGCGGGCACAGATACGCAGTATTTT. The J gene is TRBJ2-3, the V gene TRBV27, with 10 bases that match TRBD1. The CDR3 has 18 residues. CDR1 is MNHEY, CDR2 SMNVEV, per germline (reference sequence). V dropped 1 base and J dropped 1; count of bases not matched to a gene: 8.